A single sample gave rise to the 23 T cell receptor beta chains below, sequenced in a study of regulatory T cells in long-lasting Graves disease. The time point was: newly diagnosed GD, antithyroid drugs for less than 3 months. TCR sequences were obtained from RNA taken from PBMCs. Assembly of TCR beta libraries relied on iRepertoire HTBI primers together with Arm-PCR of CDR3 regions. TCRdb re-derived calls from the multiplex PCR reads in MiXCR, one entry per CDR3 protein. The table lists around 400,000 distinct CDR3 sequences, roughly a sixth of them singletons, with about 20% in the top ten. Here the sequenced sample was peripheral blood mononuclear cells (PBMCs), taken at new diagnosis, from a patient treated with antithyroid drugs. The receptors come from a female donor with Graves disease.

This clonotype was picked up many times. The J gene is TRBJ1-4, the V gene TRBV7-9; 7 nucleotides line up with TRBD1. Germline trimming cut 4 bases from V and 4 bases from J; bases unmatched to any gene: 6. CDR3 length: 15 residues. Germline CDR1 SEHNR, CDR2 FQNEAQ (reference sequence). The CDR3 DNA is TGTGCCAGCAGCTCGGGACAGTCCCGTAATGAAAAACTGTTTTTT. Its translation: CASSSGQSRNEKLFF.

Concerning this clonotype itself: One end of the junction fails to match germline, which may point to a read error. The rearrangement links TRBV7-6 to TRBJ2-3; tentative D call: TRBD2 (5 bases). The CDR3 loop spans 17 amino acids. The V gene's germline CDR1 is SGHVS and CDR2 FNYEAQ. As DNA, the CDR3 is TGTGTCAGCAGCTTAGCGCAATCTGGCGGTTTCACAGATACGCAGTATTTT. It specifies CVSSLAQSGGFTDTQYF. The full variable domain, in which reference TRBV7-6 and TRBJ2-3 provide the parts outside the CDR3, is GAGVSQSPRYKVTKRGQDVALRCDPISGHVSLYWYRQALGQGPEFLTYFNYEAQQDKSGLPNDRFSAERPEGSISTLTIQRTEQRDSAMYRCVSSLAQSGGFTDTQYFGPGTRLTVL.

This clonotype was found many times. V gene TRBV6-1 combines with J gene TRBJ2-1, with TRBD2 as a possible D gene (7 bases). CDR1 and CDR2 from the germline V gene are MNHNS and SASEGT. The CDR3 loop spans 16 amino acids. Trimming cost V 3 bases and J 7 bases, with 19 bases left between them. The CDR3 DNA reads TGTGCCAGCAGTGATGATGTGGGGGGGGCTTGGAATGAGCAGTTCTTC. This gives the protein CASSDDVGGAWNEQFF.

Many counts were recorded for this clonotype. The chain joins TRBV27 to TRBJ2-7, with a tentative D call TRBD2 (7 bases). CDR1 and CDR2 (germline): MNHEY, SMNVEV (reference sequence). CDR3 length equals 14 residues. V shed 3 bases and J shed 0 bases, with 9 bases lying between them. The CDR3 protein is CASSLRGGSYEQYF. The CDR3, as DNA: TGTGCCAGCAGTTTGAGGGGGGGCTCCTACGAGCAGTACTTC.

This clonotype was found many times. This sequence joins TRBV6-2 or TRBV6-3 and TRBJ1-1; maybe TRBD1 (5 bases). CDR1 is MNHEY, CDR2 SVGEGT, per germline. The CDR3 contains 16 residues. The V and J ends lost 0 bases and 3 bases respectively, with 14 bases between them. CDR3 coding DNA: TGTGCCAGCAGTTACTCGGGGGTAGCCCCCTACACTGAAGCTTTCTTT. Amino acid sequence: CASSYSGVAPYTEAFF.

Only a few counts were recorded for this clonotype. The chain couples TRBV7-9 to TRBJ2-5, with a tentative D call TRBD2 (5 bases). The CDR3 extends over 13 amino acids. V lost 2 bases to trimming and J lost 2 bases, with 6 bases between them. CDR1 and CDR2 (germline): SEHNR, FQNEAQ (reference sequence). DNA of the CDR3: TGTGCCAGCAGCTTAACTAGACAAGAGACCCAGTACTTC. It encodes CASSLTRQETQYF. Based on the CDR3 plus reference TRBV7-9 and TRBJ2-5, the full variable domain is DTGVSQNPRHKITKRGQNVTFRCDPISEHNRLYWYRQTLGQGPEFLTYFQNEAQLEKSRLLSDRFSAERPKGSFSTLEIQRTEQGDSAMYLCASSLTRQETQYFGPGTRLLVL.

This clonotype showed up many times. This chain joins TRBV7-2 and TRBJ2-7; 9 bases match TRBD1. The V gene's germline CDR1 is SGHTA and CDR2 FQGNSA. There are 13 residues in the CDR3. With V trimmed by 7 bases and J by 3 bases, 4 bases remained unmatched. CDR3 nucleotides: TGTGCCAGCACCGGGACAGGGCTCTACGAGCAGTACTTC. This gives the protein CASTGTGLYEQYF.

The chain employs TRBV25-1 and TRBJ1-4; D remains unclear. Germline CDR1 MGHDK, CDR2 SYGVNS. Trimming stripped 3 bases from V and 7 bases from J, with 9 bases between. The CDR3 contains 13 residues. The CDR3 loop is CASSEGSGEKLFF. DNA of the CDR3: TGTGCCAGCAGTGAGGGTAGCGGTGAAAAACTGTTTTTT.

This clonotype was seen many times. At one end the junction does not follow the germline gene, possibly because of a read error. The J gene is TRBJ2-1, the V gene TRBV7-9; 12 bases line up with TRBD1. The CDR3 spans 14 residues. Germline V lookup: CDR1 SEHNR, CDR2 FQNEAQ (reference sequence). CDR3 DNA sequence: TGCGCCAGCGAGCCGGGACAGGGGGCAAATGAGCAGTTCTTC. Translation: CASEPGQGANEQFF.

In its sample, this clonotype was seen a few times. Given a much more abundant clone one base away, this may be a read error. The rearrangement joins TRBV2 to TRBJ2-4; D is possibly TRBD2 (6 bases). Trimming shortened V by 1 base and J by 2 bases, and 21 bases separated the two germline ends. CDR3 length: 19 residues. Germline loops: CDR1 SNHLY, CDR2 FYNNEI. The CDR3 nucleotides are TGTGCCAGCAGTGAAGTAAAACGGCGGGGAGTAAGTTCCAAAAACATTCAGTACTTC. Translation gives CASSEVKRRGVSSKNIQYF.

This clonotype was seen repeatedly, ten times or more. The chain joins TRBV4-1 to TRBJ1-6; D might be TRBD1 (6 bases). The V end lost 10 bases, the J end lost 7 bases, and 23 bases lay between the germline ends. The germline gives CDR1 MGHRA, CDR2 YSYEKL. The CDR3 is made up of 16 amino acids. CDR3 in amino acids: CATRSPTRGLNSPLHF. The CDR3 nucleotides read TGCGCCACCCGATCACCGACAAGGGGGTTAAATTCACCCCTCCACTTT.

The chain uses TRBV27 and TRBJ1-2; 8 bases fit TRBD1. With V trimmed by 5 bases and J by 8 bases, 16 bases remained unmatched. Germline lookup yields CDR1 MNHEY and CDR2 SMNVEV (reference sequence). This CDR3 region has 16 residues. CDR3 sequence (DNA): TGTGCCAGCAGTGCTACACCCAATCAACAGGGGGGAGGCTACACCTTC. This gives the protein CASSATPNQQGGGYTF.

V and J are TRBV5-4 and TRBJ2-2; TRBD2 agrees at 8 bases. This CDR3 has 15 amino acids. Germline lookup yields CDR1 SGHNT and CDR2 YYREEE (reference sequence). Losses at the gene ends were 4 bases for V and 6 bases for J; bases not matched to a gene: 8. CDR3 nucleotides: TGTGCCAGCAGCCCGGGGACTAGTTTACCCGGGGAGCTGTTTTTT. This codes for CASSPGTSLPGELFF. The complete variable domain, with remaining parts taken from reference TRBV5-4 and TRBJ2-2, reads ETGVTQSPTHLIKTRGQQVTLRCSSQSGHNTVSWYQQALGQGPQFIFQYYREEENGRGNFPPRFSGLQFPNYSSELNVNALELDDSALYLCASSPGTSLPGELFFGEGSRLTVL.

This clonotype has a handful of counts. This chain connects TRBV27 to TRBJ2-2; TRBD1 agrees at 8 bases. Unmatched junction bases numbered 11, after V lost 8 bases and J lost 3 bases. Germline-derived CDR1 and CDR2 are MNHEY and SMNVEV (reference sequence). CDR3 length equals 16 residues. CDR3 protein: CASAWTGNKYTGELFF. Here the CDR3 DNA reads TGTGCCAGCGCCTGGACAGGGAACAAGTACACCGGGGAGCTGTTTTTT.

The table lists this clonotype with many counts. The V gene is TRBV7-6, the J gene TRBJ2-3; 9 bases agree with TRBD1. The CDR3 totals 16 residues. The V segment lost 0 bases and the J segment 3 bases; nucleotides outside the gene matches: 4. Germline CDR1 reads SGHVS; CDR2 reads FNYEAQ. This chain's CDR3 is CASSLAGTGRTDTQYF. The CDR3 nucleotides read TGTGCCAGCAGCTTAGCGGGGACAGGGAGGACAGATACGCAGTATTTT.

In its sample, this clonotype was seen many times. The chain carries TRBV5-1 and TRBJ1-1, with D perhaps TRBD1 (5 bases). The CDR3 consists of 15 residues. Germline loops: CDR1 SGHRS, CDR2 YFSETQ. V shed 2 bases and J shed 4 bases, with 15 bases lying between them. CDR3 DNA sequence: TGCGCCAGCAGCTTCAGTAGGGGTTCGGGCACTGAAGCTTTCTTT. It is translated as CASSFSRGSGTEAFF. Full variable domain (missing parts from reference TRBV5-1 and TRBJ1-1): KAGVTQTPRYLIKTRGQQVTLSCSPISGHRSVSWYQQTPGQGLQFLFEYFSETQRNKGNFPGRFSGRQFSNSRSEMNVSTLELGDSALYLCASSFSRGSGTEAFFGQGTRLTVV.

At least ten counts were recorded for this clonotype. The J gene is TRBJ2-5, the V gene TRBV27; D remains ambiguous. V shed 3 bases and J shed 2 bases, with 10 bases lying between them. Germline V gene data show CDR1 as MNHEY and CDR2 as SMNVEV (reference sequence). The length of the CDR3 is 14 residues. The CDR3, as DNA: TGTGCCAGCAGTTTCTCTTCTCTACAAGAGACCCAGTACTTC. This encodes CASSFSSLQETQYF.

There are many counts of this clonotype. The chain recombines TRBV28 with TRBJ1-5; D is undetermined. Germline values: CDR1 MDHEN, CDR2 SYDVKM. The V gene lost 6 bases and the J gene lost 7 bases, with 13 bases spanning the gap. The CDR3 is 13 amino acids. CDR3 nucleotides: TGTGCCAGCAGCTCCGAAATCTGGCAGCCCCAGCATTTT. Translating it yields CASSSEIWQPQHF.

This clonotype was counted at least ten times. V gene TRBV2 combines with J gene TRBJ1-2; no firm D call. CDR1 and CDR2 (germline): SNHLY, FYNNEI. V lost 6 bases, J lost 5 bases, and 13 bases lay in between. The CDR3 loop spans 13 amino acids. CDR3 nucleotide sequence: TGTGCCAGCAGAGAGGGATCCGGGTATGGCTACACCTTC. It codes for CASREGSGYGYTF. Variable domain in full (rest from reference TRBV2 and TRBJ1-2): EPEVTQTPSHQVTQMGQEVILRCVPISNHLYFYWYRQILGQKVEFLVSFYNNEISEKSEIFDDQFSVERPDGSNFTLKIRSTKLEDSAMYFCASREGSGYGYTFGSGTRLTVV.

This clonotype was found many times. The rearrangement links TRBV3-1 to TRBJ2-1; maybe TRBD2 (7 bases). The CDR3 consists of 11 residues. V shed 7 bases and J shed 15 bases, with 16 bases lying between them. In germline, CDR1 is LGHDT, CDR2 YNNKEL (reference sequence). The CDR3 nucleotides read TGTGCCAGCACCCACGGGGGGCGGTTGTTCTTC. Translated, it gives CASTHGGRLFF.

The sample holds many counts of this clonotype. V and J are TRBV12-5 and TRBJ2-3; D is uncertain. The ends were cut back, 6 bases at V and 3 bases at J, with 16 bases in the middle. The CDR3 has 15 residues. Per germline, CDR1 LGHNT and CDR2 FRNRAP. The CDR3, as DNA: TGTGCTAGTGGACCCACCTCGTCCCCGACAGATACGCAGTATTTT. Protein: CASGPTSSPTDTQYF.

V is TRBV2 and J is TRBJ2-6, with 10 bases aligning to TRBD1. The CDR3 is made up of 17 amino acids. Germline V gives CDR1 SNHLY, CDR2 FYNNEI. V shed 6 bases, J shed 1 base, and the junction held 6 bases outside the gene matches. The CDR3 region is CASSQDRGLSGANVLTF. The DNA for the CDR3 is TGTGCCAGCAGCCAAGACAGGGGGCTATCTGGGGCCAACGTCCTGACTTTC.

This clonotype came up many times. The CDR3 DNA is TGCAGTGCTAAATACCCAGGGTACCGGAACACTGAAGCTTTCTTT. Protein product: CSAKYPGYRNTEAFF. The V and J genes are TRBV20-1 and TRBJ1-1; TRBD1 might be the D (5 bases). The CDR3 runs 15 residues. Germline lookup yields CDR1 DFQATT and CDR2 SNEGSKA (reference sequence). Trimming stripped 4 bases from V and 1 base from J, with 16 bases between.